This entry lists 32 T cell receptor beta chains sequenced from one sample in a study of blood T cell repertoires in COVID-19. Assay used: immunoSEQ multiplex PCR; TCRdb lists only in-frame clones, some missing. The sample consists of about 130,000 clones, 75% to 85% of them appearing once. Material: peripheral blood. These receptors were collected from a woman aged 70-85 years with COVID-19, enrolled during active disease.

The chain couples TRBV13 to TRBJ2-3; 7 nucleotides line up with TRBD1. This CDR3 contains 15 residues. The J segment lost 0 bases and the V segment lost 6 bases, leaving 6 bases of the junction unmatched. Germline V gene data show CDR1 as PRHDT and CDR2 as FYEKMQ (reference sequence). CDR3 in amino acids: CASSLRDSSTDTQYF. As DNA, the CDR3 is TGTGCCAGCAGTCTCCGGGACAGCAGCACAGATACGCAGTATTTT.

The chain uses TRBV4-3 and TRBJ1-6; 7 bases align to TRBD1. The length of the CDR3 is 14 residues. Germline CDR1 LGHNA, CDR2 YSLEER. Trimming removed 0 bases from V and 7 bases from J; junction bases left unmatched: 0. CDR3 DNA: TGCGCCAGCAGCCAAGAGGACAGGAATTCACCCCTCCACTTT. Translated, it gives CASSQEDRNSPLHF.

The chain combines TRBV27 with TRBJ2-7; D gene uncertain. This CDR3 contains 9 residues. Trimming pared 7 bases from V and 4 bases from J, leaving 2 bases between. CDR1 and CDR2 (germline): MNHEY, SMNVEV (reference sequence). As DNA, the CDR3 is TGTGCCAGCACTTACGAGCAGTACTTC. Translated, it gives CASTYEQYF.

The rearrangement joins TRBV5-1 to TRBJ2-7, with 9 bases lining up with TRBD1. Germline CDR1 is SGHRS and CDR2 is YFSETQ. The CDR3 totals 14 residues. After removal of 7 bases from V and 7 bases from J, the junction contained 12 bases not matched to a gene. The chain's CDR3 is CASGTQGAIGEQYF. CDR3 in DNA: TGCGCCAGCGGAACACAGGGGGCAATCGGGGAGCAGTACTTC.

The rearrangement uses TRBV19 and TRBJ2-6; tentatively, D is TRBD1 (6 bases). The germline V gene has CDR1 LNHDA and CDR2 SQIVND (reference sequence). V dropped 0 bases and J dropped 0 bases, with 12 bases sitting between them. The CDR3 loop spans 18 amino acids. The CDR3 loop reads CASSIEGQLSSGANVLTF. The CDR3 DNA reads TGTGCCAGTAGTATAGAGGGACAACTAAGCTCTGGGGCCAACGTCCTGACTTTC.

V usage is TRBV12-3 or TRBV12-4 and J usage is TRBJ2-3, with D perhaps matching TRBD2 (6 bases). The CDR3 is 11 amino acids. V gave up 3 bases and J gave up 8 bases, with 6 bases separating them. CDR3 protein: CASSLEGTQYF. The CDR3 DNA sequence: TGTGCCAGCAGTTTGGAGGGTACGCAGTATTTT.

This clone occurred a few times. The rearrangement links TRBV7-8 to TRBJ1-6, with TRBD1 as a possible D gene (5 bases). The V gene's germline CDR1 is SGHVS and CDR2 FQNEAQ. This CDR3 has 14 residues. V shed 3 bases and J shed 7 bases, with 10 bases lying between them. This chain's CDR3 is CASSLTDRNSPLHF. Here the CDR3 DNA reads TGTGCCAGCAGCTTGACAGACCGGAATTCACCCCTCCACTTT.

The chain has TRBV29-1 and TRBJ1-1; weak D call: TRBD1 (5 bases). V was pared by 1 base and J by 0 bases, with 15 bases between. This CDR3 has 16 amino acids. Germline V gene lookup returns CDR1 SQVTM and CDR2 ANQGSEA. The DNA for the CDR3 is TGCAGCGTTGAAGGCGGTCAGGGCGTAATGAACACTGAAGCTTTCTTT. Its protein is CSVEGGQGVMNTEAFF.

The gene calls are TRBV14 and TRBJ2-1; possibly TRBD1 for D (5 bases). Germline V lookup: CDR1 SGHDN, CDR2 FVKESK. V lost 1 base and J 10 bases, leaving 11 bases between the germline ends. The CDR3 consists of 13 residues. In nucleotides, the CDR3 is TGTGCCAGCAGCCAAGTTCCAAGGACAGAGCAGTTCTTC. Translation gives CASSQVPRTEQFF.

The chain is built from TRBV18 and TRBJ2-1; 7 positions agree with TRBD2. Germline CDR1 and CDR2: KGHSH and LQKENI. The CDR3 has 15 residues. Trimming removed 2 bases from V and 6 bases from J; junction bases left unmatched: 7. The CDR3 bases are TGTGCCAGCTCACCAAGACTAGCTTTCGGCAATGAGCAGTTCTTC. Translating gives CASSPRLAFGNEQFF.

In its sample, this clone was seen once. Written as DNA, the CDR3 is TGTGCCAGCAGCTGGACAGTCTCCTACAATGAGCAGTTCTTC. This gives the protein CASSWTVSYNEQFF. The chain combines TRBV13 with TRBJ2-1; tentative D call: TRBD1 (6 bases). Trimming stripped 4 bases from V and 0 bases from J, with 7 bases between. From germline, CDR1 is PRHDT and CDR2 FYEKMQ (reference sequence). CDR3 length: 14 amino acids.

The V and J genes are TRBV7-8 and TRBJ2-7; tentative D call: TRBD2 (6 bases). Trimming shortened V by 6 bases and J by 0 bases, and 18 bases separated the two germline ends. Germline V lookup: CDR1 SGHVS, CDR2 FQNEAQ. The CDR3 consists of 16 residues. The CDR3 sequence: CASSPAGTGSSYEQYF. CDR3 DNA sequence: TGTGCCAGCAGTCCCGCCGGGACCGGGAGCTCCTACGAGCAGTACTTC. Based on the CDR3 plus reference TRBV7-8 and TRBJ2-7, the full variable domain is GAGVSQSPRYKVAKRGQDVALRCDPISGHVSLFWYQQALGQGPEFLTYFQNEAQLDKSGLPSDRFFAERPEGSVSTLKIQRTQQEDSAVYLCASSPAGTGSSYEQYFGPGTRLTVT.

This sequence joins TRBV5-4 and TRBJ1-2, with 9 bases lining up with TRBD1. Germline CDR1 and CDR2: SGHNT and YYREEE (reference sequence). J lost 5 bases, V lost 4 bases, and 15 bases had no gene match. The CDR3 has 17 residues. Here the CDR3 DNA reads TGTGCCAGCAGCGGAGGCGGTGGGACAGGGACGGGGTATGGCTACACCTTC. This codes for CASSGGGGTGTGYGYTF.

CDR3 amino acids: CAILAGTGLATEAFF. In DNA form, the CDR3 reads TGTGCCATTTTGGCCGGGACAGGGTTGGCCACTGAAGCTTTCTTT. J is TRBJ1-1 and V is TRBV19, with TRBD1 matching 9 bases. The length of the CDR3 is 15 residues. The V segment lost 10 bases and the J segment 4 bases; nucleotides outside the gene matches: 13. CDR1 LNHDA and CDR2 SQIVND come from the germline V gene (reference sequence).

J is TRBJ1-4 and V is TRBV7-9; the match to TRBD1 covers 9 bases. Germline V gives CDR1 SEHNR, CDR2 FQNEAQ (reference sequence). The CDR3 spans 16 residues. Trimming cost V 5 bases and J 6 bases; bases outside gene matches: 10. Here the CDR3 reads CASSLGTGFKDEKLFF. CDR3 in DNA: TGTGCCAGCAGCCTCGGGACAGGGTTTAAGGATGAAAAACTGTTTTTT.

The chain couples TRBV19 to TRBJ2-1; 12 bases are shared with TRBD1. The germline CDR1 and CDR2 sequences are LNHDA and SQIVND (reference sequence). The CDR3 loop spans 17 amino acids. The trim removed 0 bases at V and 9 bases at J, leaving 9 bases unmatched. CDR3 sequence: CASSIDRSGTGGGEQFF. The DNA of the CDR3 is TGTGCCAGTAGTATAGATCGTTCAGGGACAGGGGGCGGTGAGCAGTTCTTC.

The chain joins TRBV6-5 to TRBJ1-5, with D tentatively TRBD1 (6 bases). The CDR3 has 15 residues. Trimming removed 8 bases at V and 0 bases at J, with 14 bases between. The germline gives CDR1 MNHEY, CDR2 SVGAGI. The CDR3 nucleotides are TGTGCCAGCGCCCGGGACAAGTATAGCAATCAGCCCCAGCATTTT. Its protein is CASARDKYSNQPQHF.

This chain connects TRBV9 to TRBJ2-7, with D uncertain. With 1 base removed from V and 6 bases from J, the gap between germline ends came to 8 bases. The CDR3 totals 12 residues. Germline CDR1 and CDR2: SGDLS and YYNGEE. The CDR3 DNA follows: TGTGCCAGCAGCGTAAGTTCCGGCGAGCAGTACTTC. It translates to CASSVSSGEQYF.

V usage is TRBV28 and J usage is TRBJ2-7, with 8 bases that match TRBD1. CDR1 and CDR2 (germline): MDHEN, SYDVKM. The length of the CDR3 is 16 residues. V gave up 3 bases and J gave up 0 bases; unmatched junction bases: 7. The CDR3 loop is CASSFPDRASSYEQYF. The CDR3, as DNA: TGTGCCAGCAGTTTCCCGGACAGGGCGAGCTCCTACGAGCAGTACTTC.

The chain carries TRBV5-4 and TRBJ2-3; 8 bases fit TRBD1. Germline V gene sequence: CDR1 SGHNT, CDR2 YYREEE (reference sequence). The CDR3 is 15 residues long. With 4 bases clipped from V and 3 bases from J, the junction kept 7 bases outside the gene matches. CDR3 DNA: TGTGCCAGCAGCCTGGGACAGGTGAGGACAGATACGCAGTATTTT. This encodes CASSLGQVRTDTQYF.

The V gene is TRBV30, the J gene TRBJ2-7; D possibly corresponds to TRBD1 (6 bases). This CDR3 spans 14 amino acids. The germline V gene has CDR1 GTSNPN and CDR2 SVGIG (reference sequence). Trimming pared 5 bases from V and 6 bases from J, leaving 20 bases between. CDR3 protein: CAWGRGGAWGEQYF. The CDR3 DNA is TGTGCCTGGGGTAGAGGGGGAGCGTGGGGCGAGCAGTACTTC.

The rearrangement joins TRBV4-2 to TRBJ1-5; 7 bases line up with TRBD1. Germline V CDR1 and CDR2: LGHNA, YNFKEQ. The CDR3 consists of 16 residues. V lost 2 bases to trimming and J lost 6 bases; unmatched junction nucleotides: 10. CDR3 nucleotides: TGTGCCAGCAGCCAAAGCCCCGACAGGGTGGGTCAGCCCCAGCATTTT. It specifies CASSQSPDRVGQPQHF.

CDR3 sequence reads: CASERTLNTGELFF. The CDR3 DNA is TGTGCCTCAGAAAGGACTCTCAACACCGGGGAGCTGTTTTTT. The rearrangement links TRBV19 to TRBJ2-2; TRBD2 might be the D (5 bases). CDR3 size: 14 residues. With 11 bases removed from V and 2 bases from J, the gap between germline ends came to 15 bases. CDR1 and CDR2 from the germline V gene are LNHDA and SQIVND (reference sequence).

This chain uses TRBV5-5 with TRBJ1-6; 8 bases are shared with TRBD1. The CDR3 extends over 15 amino acids. Trimming at V came to 2 bases and at J to 7 bases, leaving 5 bases not matched to a gene. The germline CDR1 and CDR2 sequences are SGHKS and YYEKEE (reference sequence). The CDR3 sequence is CASSLDRGWNSPLHF. The CDR3 coding sequence is TGTGCCAGCAGCTTAGACAGGGGTTGGAATTCACCCCTCCACTTT. Full variable domain (outside the CDR3, taken from reference TRBV5-5 and TRBJ1-6): DAGVTQSPTHLIKTRGQQVTLRCSPISGHKSVSWYQQVLGQGPQFIFQYYEKEERGRGNFPDRFSARQFPNYSSELNVNALLLGDSALYLCASSLDRGWNSPLHFGNGTRLTVT.

This chain links TRBV7-2 with TRBJ1-4; TRBD1 agrees at 8 bases. The CDR3 extends over 14 amino acids. Germline-derived CDR1 and CDR2 are SGHTA and FQGNSA. J was trimmed by 6 bases and V by 6 bases; bases with no gene match: 6. The CDR3 loop is CASSPRGLHEKLFF. The DNA for the CDR3 is TGTGCCAGCAGTCCCAGGGGGCTTCATGAAAAACTGTTTTTT.

This chain links TRBV4-3 with TRBJ2-7, with 9 bases that match TRBD2. The CDR3 covers 16 residues. Germline V lookup: CDR1 LGHNA, CDR2 YSLEER. V dropped 3 bases and J dropped 4; count of bases not matched to a gene: 10. In DNA form, the CDR3 reads TGCGCCAGCAGCCAGGATATTTGGCGGGGGGGATACGAGCAGTACTTC. Amino acid sequence: CASSQDIWRGGYEQYF.

The V and J genes are TRBV3-1 (or the pseudogene TRBV3-2) and TRBJ2-4; no definite D call. Germline V gene lookup returns CDR1 LGHDT and CDR2 YNNKEL (reference sequence). V was clipped by 1 base and J by 4 bases, with 5 bases between them. The CDR3 spans 13 residues. CDR3 in amino acids: CASSQGRKNIQYF. The CDR3 bases are TGTGCCAGCAGCCAAGGGCGGAAAAACATTCAGTACTTC.

The gene calls are TRBV14 and TRBJ1-6; no clear D gene. The V gene's germline CDR1 is SGHDN and CDR2 FVKESK. V lost 1 base, J lost 6 bases, and 7 bases lay in between. The CDR3 runs to 14 residues. The DNA for the CDR3 is TGTGCCAGCAGCCAAGTAGAGGGTAATTCACCCCTCCACTTT. Translation gives CASSQVEGNSPLHF.

The chain combines TRBV30 with TRBJ1-2; 7 nucleotides line up with TRBD1. The J segment lost 5 bases and the V segment lost 2 bases, leaving 11 bases of the junction unmatched. This CDR3 contains 15 residues. Germline CDR1 and CDR2: GTSNPN and SVGIG (reference sequence). The CDR3 loop is CAWSNPGQAVYGYTF. The CDR3 DNA is TGTGCCTGGAGTAACCCAGGACAGGCGGTGTATGGCTACACCTTC.

This rearrangement joins TRBV5-1 to TRBJ2-6, with D maybe TRBD1 (6 bases). Germline lookup yields CDR1 SGHRS and CDR2 YFSETQ. The V and J ends lost 4 bases and 4 bases respectively, with 12 bases between them. The length of the CDR3 is 15 residues. The CDR3 spells CASSTETGGANVLTF. The DNA of the CDR3 is TGCGCCAGCAGCACCGAAACAGGGGGGGCCAACGTCCTGACTTTC.

The V gene is TRBV10-3, the J gene TRBJ1-2, with D unclear. The V and J ends lost 2 bases and 2 bases respectively, with 12 bases between them. The CDR3 has 15 amino acids. Per the germline V gene, CDR1 is ENHRY and CDR2 is SYGVKD. The CDR3 loop reads CAISEGGVANYGYTF. For the CDR3, the DNA is TGTGCCATCAGTGAGGGCGGGGTCGCAAACTATGGCTACACCTTC.

This clone was observed a few times. The genes are TRBV6-5 and TRBJ2-7; the match to TRBD1 covers 8 bases. The germline gives CDR1 MNHEY, CDR2 SVGAGI. The CDR3 has 12 amino acids. V shed 6 bases, J shed 6 bases, and the junction held 4 bases outside the gene matches. Written as DNA, the CDR3 is TGTGCCAGCAGGACAGGGGTGAGCGAGCAGTACTTC. It encodes CASRTGVSEQYF.